The sequence of this T cell receptor (beta chain) was determined in a study of blood T cells in healthy people across ages. Using a J-beta primer mix together with a sample-barcoded 5' primer, a second PCR was run for roughly 6 to 12 cycles. TCRdb re-derived calls from the 5' RACE reads in MiXCR, one entry per CDR3 protein. The sample carries over 1,500,000 distinct CDR3 sequences, around 50% recorded once. The CDR3 is 14 residues long. The germline CDR1 and CDR2 sequences are DFQATT and SNEGSKA (reference sequence). Trimming at V came to 2 bases and at J to 6 bases, leaving 8 bases not matched to a gene. Donors ranged from roughly 6 to 100 years old and were healthy Caucasians in Russia. This clonotype came up a few times.

The specimen sequenced was blood. The TCR was taken from a middle-aged woman in good health. The genes are TRBV20-1 and TRBJ1-2, with 8 bases lining up with TRBD1. The CDR3 coding sequence is TGCAGTGCTAGACGGGACAGGATTTCCCATGGCTACACCTTC. Translated, it gives CSARRDRISHGYTF.